This record covers a single TCR beta chain. The data were produced by immunoSEQ multiplex PCR, yet TCRdb's version contains in-frame clones alone and is incomplete. Altogether about 110,000 clones are present, around 89% being singletons, with the ten largest covering over 15%. This entry comes from a study of identifying expanded T cells in peripheral blood. Collection occurred without any documented infections or immune events in donors. The V gene lost 4 bases and the J gene lost 0 bases, with 13 bases spanning the gap. CDR3 size: 15 residues. CDR1 and CDR2 from the germline V gene are SGHRS and YFSETQ.

The sequence was obtained from a person between 18 and 75 years old in good health. V gene TRBV5-1 combines with J gene TRBJ1-1; maybe TRBD1 (6 bases). Sample: blood. This chain's CDR3 is CASSAPDRMNTEAFF. CDR3 coding DNA: TGCGCCAGCAGCGCCCCGGACAGAATGAACACTGAAGCTTTCTTT.